This T cell receptor beta chain came from a study of cytomegalovirus exposure and HLA in healthy donors. CDR3 length equals 12 residues. The germline V and J ends were trimmed by 2 bases and 5 bases, with 4 bases remaining between them. Germline assignment: CDR1 SEHNR and CDR2 FQNEAQ (reference sequence). The PCR made use of 60 Vbeta and 13 Jbeta primers. Produced via immunoSEQ multiplex PCR; TCRdb's table is partial and in-frame only. The sample records 200,000 to 250,000 clones, about three quarters being singletons. The rearrangement uses TRBV7-9 and TRBJ2-1, with D uncertain. The sequenced material came from PBMCs. This TCR was recovered from a boy between 10 and 17 years old in good health and CMV-seronegative. CDR3 nucleotide sequence: TGTGCCAGCAGCTTAACAGACAATGAGCAGTTCTTC. It codes for CASSLTDNEQFF.